This TCR beta chain was captured in a study of CD8+ T cells in alopecia areata. Germline V gives CDR1 MNHEY, CDR2 SMNVEV (reference sequence). V shed 4 bases, J shed 7 bases, and the junction held 8 bases outside the gene matches. The CDR3 totals 15 residues. Extraction of RNA preceded its reverse transcription into cDNA, which served as the sequencing template. Sequenced by immunoSEQ multiplex PCR; TCRdb stores in-frame clones only, minus some. The table lists 140,000 or so clones, 51% of them singletons. This sample comprised CD4+ T cells sorted from blood, obtained at week 0. The receptor was derived from a human donor with alopecia areata. The V call is TRBV27, the J call TRBJ1-2; 11 bases agree with TRBD1. CDR3 nucleotides: TGTGCCAGCAGTTACAGGACAGGGGGCGAGGGTGGCTACACCTTC. This gives the protein CASSYRTGGEGGYTF.